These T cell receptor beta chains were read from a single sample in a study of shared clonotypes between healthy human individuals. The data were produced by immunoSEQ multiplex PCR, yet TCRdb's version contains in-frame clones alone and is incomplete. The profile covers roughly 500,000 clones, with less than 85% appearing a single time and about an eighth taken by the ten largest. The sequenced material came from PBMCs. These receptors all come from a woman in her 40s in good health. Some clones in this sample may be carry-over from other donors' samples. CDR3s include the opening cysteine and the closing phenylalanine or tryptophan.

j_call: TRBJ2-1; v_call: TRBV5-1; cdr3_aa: CASSSSGSYNEQFF
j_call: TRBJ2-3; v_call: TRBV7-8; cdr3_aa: CASSSLNRQGRPDTQYF
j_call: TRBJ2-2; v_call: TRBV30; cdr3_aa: CACIKGTSAYTGELFF
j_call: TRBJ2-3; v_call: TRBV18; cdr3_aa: CASSPGEGGSDTQYF
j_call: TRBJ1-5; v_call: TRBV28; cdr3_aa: CASSFAGGTSNQPQHF
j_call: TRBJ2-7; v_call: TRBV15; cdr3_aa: CATVTKRERNEQYF
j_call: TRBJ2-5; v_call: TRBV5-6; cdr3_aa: CASSLMDRAETQYF
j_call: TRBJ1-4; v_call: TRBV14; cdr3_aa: CASSQFGTEKLFF
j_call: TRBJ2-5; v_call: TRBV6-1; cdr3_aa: CASSDGAAVGETQYF
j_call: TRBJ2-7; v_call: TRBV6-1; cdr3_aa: CASSDPTSGPYEQYF
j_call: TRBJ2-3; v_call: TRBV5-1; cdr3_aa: CASSLVPSGRFTDTQYF
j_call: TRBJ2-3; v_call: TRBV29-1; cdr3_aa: CSVGRGRDTQYF
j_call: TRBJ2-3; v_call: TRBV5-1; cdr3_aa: CASRRSSGSTDTQYF
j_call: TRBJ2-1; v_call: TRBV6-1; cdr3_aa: CATRDNEYNEQFF
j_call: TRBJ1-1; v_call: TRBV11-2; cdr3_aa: CASSLQTEAFF
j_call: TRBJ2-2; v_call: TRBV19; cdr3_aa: CASKMQPNTGELFF
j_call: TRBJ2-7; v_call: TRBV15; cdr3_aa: CATSRDRGYEQYF
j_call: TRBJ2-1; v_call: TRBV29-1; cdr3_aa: CSVGVSGGGYNEQFF
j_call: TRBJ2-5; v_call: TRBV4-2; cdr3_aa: CASSGRGETQYF
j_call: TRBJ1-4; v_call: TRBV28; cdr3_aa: CASRFVGQGNEKLFF
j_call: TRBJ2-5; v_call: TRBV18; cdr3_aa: CASSPSTNRETQYF
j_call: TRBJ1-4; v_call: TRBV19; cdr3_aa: CASSIVAGEGVREKLFF
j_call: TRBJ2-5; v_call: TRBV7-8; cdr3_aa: CASSLTRTSGRKETQYF
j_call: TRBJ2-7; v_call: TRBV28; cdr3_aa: CASSQYRDGDYEQYF
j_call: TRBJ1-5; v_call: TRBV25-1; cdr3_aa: CASSDYRVAQPQHF
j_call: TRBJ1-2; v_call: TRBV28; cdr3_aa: CASSSGVGYYGYTF
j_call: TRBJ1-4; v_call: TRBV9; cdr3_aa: CASNLRGSNEKLFF
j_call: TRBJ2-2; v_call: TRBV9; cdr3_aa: CASSVEVTGELFF
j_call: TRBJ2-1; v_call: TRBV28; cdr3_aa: CASSRASGYNEQFF
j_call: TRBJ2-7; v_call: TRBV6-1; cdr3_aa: CASSESAGAQGEQYF
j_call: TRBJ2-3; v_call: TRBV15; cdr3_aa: CATSPGSPTDTQYF
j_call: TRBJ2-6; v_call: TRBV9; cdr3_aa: CASSPGTSASGANVLTF
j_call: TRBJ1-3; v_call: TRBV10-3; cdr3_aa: CAISEWGNTIYF
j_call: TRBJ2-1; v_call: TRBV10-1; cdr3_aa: CASSVLPGQAYNEQFF
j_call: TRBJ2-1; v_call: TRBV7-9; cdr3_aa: CASSSTSGSFDEQFF
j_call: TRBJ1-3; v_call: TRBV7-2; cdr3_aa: CASSLVGTGVRNTIYF
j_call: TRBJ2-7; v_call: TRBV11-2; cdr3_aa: CASSSPGTVGQYF
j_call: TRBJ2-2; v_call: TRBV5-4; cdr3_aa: CASSPRSGSTVGELFF
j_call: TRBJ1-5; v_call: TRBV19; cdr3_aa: CASSSGVEFQPQHF
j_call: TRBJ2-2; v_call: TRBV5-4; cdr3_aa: CASGRSGAPGELFF
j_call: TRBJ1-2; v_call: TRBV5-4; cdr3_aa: CASSTGQGPLRGYTF
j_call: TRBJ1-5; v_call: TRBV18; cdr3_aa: CASSPLNGNQPQHF
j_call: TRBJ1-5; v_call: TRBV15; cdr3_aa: CATSSKQVLSNQPQHF
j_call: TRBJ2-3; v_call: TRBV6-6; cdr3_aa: CASRLAGDADTQYF
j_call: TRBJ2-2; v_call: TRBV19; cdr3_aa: CATLEGTGELFF
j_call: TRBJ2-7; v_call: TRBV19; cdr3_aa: CASSIPGYEQYF
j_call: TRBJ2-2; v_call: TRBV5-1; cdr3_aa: CASSESPGHSNTGELFF
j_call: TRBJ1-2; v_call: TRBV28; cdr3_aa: CASSQDRGGPTF
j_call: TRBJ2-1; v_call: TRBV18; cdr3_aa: CASSQALGPYNEQFF
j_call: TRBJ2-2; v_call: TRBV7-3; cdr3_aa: CASSLGLAGGSGELFF
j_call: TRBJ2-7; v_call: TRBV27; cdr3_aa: CASSHLQEEQYF
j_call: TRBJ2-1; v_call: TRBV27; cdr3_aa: CASSYRRGPRNEQFF
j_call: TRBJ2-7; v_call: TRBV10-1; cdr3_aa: CASSDVLPGTGEQYF
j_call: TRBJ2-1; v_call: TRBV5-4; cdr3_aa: CASRLELGSYNEQFF
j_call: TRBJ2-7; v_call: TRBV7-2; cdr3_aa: CASSLIDRAYEQYF